This TCR beta chain appears in the sequencing data of a study of response to subunit inactivated influenza vaccine. The study's findings and limits: The authors offered the suggestion that each seasonal influenza vaccination recruits few new T cells.

TCRdb reprocessed the RT-PCR reads with MiXCR, giving one entry per CDR3 protein. The sample records about 780,000 distinct CDR3 sequences, less than 20% being singletons. This clonotype was counted between two and nine times. Its specificity is not known. The length of the CDR3 is 16 residues. Trimming at V came to 5 bases and at J to 2 bases, leaving 6 bases not matched to a gene. The clonotype was recovered from a man over 45 who received an inactivated influenza vaccine. The starting material was PBMCs from blood, obtained around 5 days after vaccination. The rearrangement joins TRBV12-3 or TRBV12-4 to TRBJ2-3, with 11 bases aligning to TRBD2. CDR3 sequence (DNA): TGTGCCAGCAGTCTCCGGACTAGCGGGTTCACAGATACGCAGTATTTT. This codes for CASSLRTSGFTDTQYF.